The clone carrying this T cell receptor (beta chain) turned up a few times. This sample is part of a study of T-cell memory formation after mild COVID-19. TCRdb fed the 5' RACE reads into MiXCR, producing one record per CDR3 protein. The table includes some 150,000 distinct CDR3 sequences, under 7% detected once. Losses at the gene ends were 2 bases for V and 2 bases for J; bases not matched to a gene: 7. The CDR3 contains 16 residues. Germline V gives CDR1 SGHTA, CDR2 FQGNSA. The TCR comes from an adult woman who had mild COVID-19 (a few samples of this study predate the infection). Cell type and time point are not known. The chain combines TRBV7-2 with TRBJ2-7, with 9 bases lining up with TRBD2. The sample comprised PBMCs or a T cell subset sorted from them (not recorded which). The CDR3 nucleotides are TGTGCCAGCAGCTTAATCGCCGCGGGAGGGCCCTACGAGCAGTACTTC. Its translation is CASSLIAAGGPYEQYF.